In its sample, the clone carrying this T cell receptor beta chain was seen a few times. Its antigen is undetermined. Germline values: CDR1 MGHDK, CDR2 SYGVNS. V lost 8 bases and J 2 bases, leaving 10 bases between the germline ends. This CDR3 is built from 13 residues. The data originate from a study of blood T cells in healthy people across ages. Study results and caveats: Relative to aged donors, long-lived donors carried more naive CD4+ cells and displayed higher diversity.

With a J-beta primer mix and a sample-barcoded 5' primer, a second PCR ran about 7 to 11 cycles. TCRdb called the 5' RACE reads again in MiXCR, with one record for every CDR3 protein. The table has a few hundred thousand distinct CDR3 sequences, about 55% seen once. J is TRBJ2-1 and V is TRBV25-1; D is unresolved. The source is a man in his sixties in good health. Sequencing was performed on blood. CDR3 sequence: CASPTEAYNEQFF. In DNA form, the CDR3 reads TGTGCCAGCCCGACGGAAGCCTACAATGAGCAGTTCTTC.